The 7 T cell receptor beta chains below come from one sample, sequenced in a study of blood T cell repertoires in COVID-19 (TCRdb year 2020). The library was obtained by the immunoSEQ multiplex PCR assay. In its TCRdb copy, this immuneACCESS table keeps in-frame sequences only and misses some clones. Where compared with another copy, unresolved V genes explain less than half of these, and the others have no known cause. In this sample the table shows roughly 200,000 clones, roughly 83% of which occur a single time. The leading ten clones occupy about 7% of the sample. Sequenced material: peripheral blood. The receptor source for this set is a woman between 40 and 50 years old with COVID-19, enrolled during active disease.

The chain couples TRBV19 to TRBJ1-2; tentative D call: TRBD1 (6 bases). V dropped 5 bases and J dropped 1 base, with 14 bases sitting between them. Per the germline V gene, CDR1 is LNHDA and CDR2 is SQIVND (reference sequence). The CDR3 loop spans 15 amino acids. The CDR3 spells CASSHQGRGNYGYTF. The CDR3 bases are TGTGCCAGTAGTCATCAGGGGAGAGGTAACTATGGCTACACCTTC. Complete variable domain (other parts from reference TRBV19 and TRBJ1-2): DGGITQSPKYLFRKEGQNVTLSCEQNLNHDAMYWYRQDPGQGLRLIYYSQIVNDFQKGDIAEGYSVSREKKESFPLTVTSAQKNPTAFYLCASSHQGRGNYGYTFGSGTRLTVV.

The sample holds a few counts of this clone. The same CDR3 also results from other DNA sequences found in this sample. The chain couples TRBV12-3 or TRBV12-4 to TRBJ2-3; no reliable D call. V was shortened by 5 bases and J by 3 bases, with 3 bases between the two germline ends. The CDR3 length is 11 residues. CDR3 coding DNA: TGTGCCAGCAGTCTGACAGATACGCAGTATTTT. It translates to CASSLTDTQYF.

The V call is TRBV9, the J call TRBJ2-5; 9 nucleotides match TRBD2. The length of the CDR3 is 14 residues. The germline CDR1 and CDR2 sequences are SGDLS and YYNGEE. The ends lost 4 bases at V and 2 bases at J; junction bases unmatched: 3. CDR3 coding DNA: TGTGCCAGCAGCATTAGCGGGGGACAAGAGACCCAGTACTTC. Protein sequence: CASSISGGQETQYF.

CDR3 region: CAISESSFGSRARLATHNEQFF. CDR3 nucleotides: TGTGCCATCAGTGAGTCATCTTTCGGTAGCAGGGCCCGACTAGCCACTCACAATGAGCAGTTCTTC. This sequence joins TRBV10-3 and TRBJ2-1, with TRBD2 identical over 7 bases. Germline CDR1 is ENHRY and CDR2 is SYGVKD. Trimming took 0 bases from V and 5 from J; bases not matched to a gene: 25. The CDR3 is 22 residues long.

The V gene is TRBV20-1, the J gene TRBJ1-1, with TRBD1 matching 7 bases. The V gene's germline CDR1 is DFQATT and CDR2 SNEGSKA (reference sequence). CDR3 length: 15 residues. Trimming took 3 bases from V and 5 from J; bases not matched to a gene: 12. This CDR3 reads CSASFVQGVGTEAFF. The CDR3 bases are TGCAGTGCTAGTTTTGTTCAGGGGGTAGGGACTGAAGCTTTCTTT.

The chain carries TRBV2 and TRBJ1-4; a possible D gene is TRBD1 (5 bases). Per germline, CDR1 SNHLY and CDR2 FYNNEI. The CDR3 is made up of 15 amino acids. Deletions cut 4 bases from V and 4 bases from J, with 13 bases between. The CDR3 reads CASSADSGLNEKLFF. The CDR3 DNA is TGTGCCAGCAGTGCAGACAGTGGCCTTAATGAAAAACTGTTTTTT.

The chain links TRBV3-1 (or the pseudogene TRBV3-2) to TRBJ2-7; TRBD2 might be the D (6 bases). The V end was cut by 1 base, the J end by 2 bases, with 9 bases between. This CDR3 region has 14 residues. Germline V lookup: CDR1 LGHDT, CDR2 YNNKEL (reference sequence). The DNA for the CDR3 is TGTGCCAGCAGCCAAGTTAGCGGCCCCTACGAGCAGTACTTC. This translates into CASSQVSGPYEQYF.